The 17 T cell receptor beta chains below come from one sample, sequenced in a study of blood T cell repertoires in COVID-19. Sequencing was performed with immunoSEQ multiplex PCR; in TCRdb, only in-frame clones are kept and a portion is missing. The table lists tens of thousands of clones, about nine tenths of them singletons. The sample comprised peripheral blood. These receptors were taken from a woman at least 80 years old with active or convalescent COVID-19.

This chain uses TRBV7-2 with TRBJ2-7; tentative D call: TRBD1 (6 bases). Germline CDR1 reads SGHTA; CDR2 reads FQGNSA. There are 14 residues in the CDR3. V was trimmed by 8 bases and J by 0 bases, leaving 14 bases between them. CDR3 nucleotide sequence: TGTGCCAGCGCCCTGATGGGGGCCTCCTACGAGCAGTACTTC. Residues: CASALMGASYEQYF.

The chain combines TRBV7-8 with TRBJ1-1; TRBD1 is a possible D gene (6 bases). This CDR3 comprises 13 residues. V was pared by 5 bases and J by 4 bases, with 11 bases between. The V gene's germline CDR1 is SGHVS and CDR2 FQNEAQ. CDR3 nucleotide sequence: TGTGCCAGCAGCCCGATAGGGGGCACTGAAGCTTTCTTT. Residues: CASSPIGGTEAFF.

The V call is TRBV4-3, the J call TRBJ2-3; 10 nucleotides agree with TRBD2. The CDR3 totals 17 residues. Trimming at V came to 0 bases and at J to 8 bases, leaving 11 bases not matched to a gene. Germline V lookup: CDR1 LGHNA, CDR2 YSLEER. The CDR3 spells CASSQDRLAGVLGTQYF. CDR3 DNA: TGCGCCAGCAGCCAAGATCGTCTAGCGGGGGTTTTAGGTACGCAGTATTTT.

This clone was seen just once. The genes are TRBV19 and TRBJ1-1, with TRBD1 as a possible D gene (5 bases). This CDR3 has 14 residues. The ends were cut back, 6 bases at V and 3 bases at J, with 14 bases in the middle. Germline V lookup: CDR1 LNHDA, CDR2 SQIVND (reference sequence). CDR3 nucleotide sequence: TGTGCCAGTAGCGTAACGGGGGGGGACACTGAAGCTTTCTTT. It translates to CASSVTGGDTEAFF.

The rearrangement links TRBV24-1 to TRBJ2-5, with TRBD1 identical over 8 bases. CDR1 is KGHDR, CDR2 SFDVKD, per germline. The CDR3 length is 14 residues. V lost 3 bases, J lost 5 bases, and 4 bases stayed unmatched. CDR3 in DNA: TGTGCCACCAGTGATGGACAGGGTGGGGAGACCCAGTACTTC. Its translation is CATSDGQGGETQYF.

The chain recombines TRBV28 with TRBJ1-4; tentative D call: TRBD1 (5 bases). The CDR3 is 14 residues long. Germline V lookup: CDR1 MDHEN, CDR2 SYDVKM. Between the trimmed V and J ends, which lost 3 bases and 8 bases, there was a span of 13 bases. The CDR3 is CASSFSRVEEKLFF. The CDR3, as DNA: TGTGCCAGCAGTTTCTCCAGGGTGGAGGAAAAACTGTTTTTT.

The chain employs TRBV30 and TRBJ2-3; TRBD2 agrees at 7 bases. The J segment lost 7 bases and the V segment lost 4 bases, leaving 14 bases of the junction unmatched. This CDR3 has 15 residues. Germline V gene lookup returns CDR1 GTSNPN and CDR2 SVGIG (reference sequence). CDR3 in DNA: TGTGCCTGGACCGAGGGGACTAACCCCCTCTATACGCAGTATTTT. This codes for CAWTEGTNPLYTQYF.

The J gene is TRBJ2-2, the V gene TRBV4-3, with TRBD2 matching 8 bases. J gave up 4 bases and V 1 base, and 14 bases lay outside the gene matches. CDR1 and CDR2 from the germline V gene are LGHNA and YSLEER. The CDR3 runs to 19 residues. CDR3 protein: CASSQGARTAGGITGELFF. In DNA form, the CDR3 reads TGCGCCAGCAGCCAAGGCGCCCGGACGGCGGGGGGCATCACCGGGGAGCTGTTTTTT.

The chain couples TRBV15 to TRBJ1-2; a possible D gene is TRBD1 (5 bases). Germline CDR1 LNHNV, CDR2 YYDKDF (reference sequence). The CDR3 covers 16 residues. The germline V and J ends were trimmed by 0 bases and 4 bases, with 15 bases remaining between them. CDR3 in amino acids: CATSRDTRGEIYGYTF. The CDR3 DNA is TGTGCCACCAGCAGAGATACCCGGGGGGAAATCTATGGCTACACCTTC.

The chain's CDR3 is CASSQEETGLVSYEQYF. The CDR3 DNA sequence: TGCGCCAGCAGCCAAGAAGAGACAGGGCTGGTCTCCTACGAGCAGTACTTC. This chain links TRBV4-3 with TRBJ2-7; 7 positions agree with TRBD1. Germline-derived CDR1 and CDR2 are LGHNA and YSLEER. The CDR3 covers 17 residues. The V gene end was trimmed by 0 bases and the J gene end by 0 bases; junction bases not matched to a gene: 8.

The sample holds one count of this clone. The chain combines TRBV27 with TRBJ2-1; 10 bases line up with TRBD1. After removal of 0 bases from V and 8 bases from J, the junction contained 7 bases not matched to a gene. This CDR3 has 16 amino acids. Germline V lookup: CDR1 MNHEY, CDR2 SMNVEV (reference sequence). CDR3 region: CASSLSPGQGSHEQFF. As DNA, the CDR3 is TGTGCCAGCAGTTTATCCCCGGGACAGGGGTCCCATGAGCAGTTCTTC.

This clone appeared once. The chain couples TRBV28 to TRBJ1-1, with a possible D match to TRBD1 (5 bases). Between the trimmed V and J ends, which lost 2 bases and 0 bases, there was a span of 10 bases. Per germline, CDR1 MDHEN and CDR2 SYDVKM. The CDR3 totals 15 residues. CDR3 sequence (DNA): TGTGCCAGCAGTTTAGGGGGGTACATGAACACTGAAGCTTTCTTT. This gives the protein CASSLGGYMNTEAFF.

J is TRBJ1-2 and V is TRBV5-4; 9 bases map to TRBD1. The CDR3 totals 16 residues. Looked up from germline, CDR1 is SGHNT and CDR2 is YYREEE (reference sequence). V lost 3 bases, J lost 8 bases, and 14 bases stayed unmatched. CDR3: CASSWGQGLGEVGYTF. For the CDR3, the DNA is TGTGCCAGCAGCTGGGGACAGGGTTTGGGAGAAGTCGGCTACACCTTC.

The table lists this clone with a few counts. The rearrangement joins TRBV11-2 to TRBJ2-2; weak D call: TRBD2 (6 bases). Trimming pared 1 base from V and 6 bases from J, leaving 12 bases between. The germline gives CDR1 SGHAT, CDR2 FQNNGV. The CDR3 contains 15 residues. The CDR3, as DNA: TGTGCCAGCAGCTTAGCTGGCGGGGTAGCCGGGGAGCTGTTTTTT. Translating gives CASSLAGGVAGELFF.

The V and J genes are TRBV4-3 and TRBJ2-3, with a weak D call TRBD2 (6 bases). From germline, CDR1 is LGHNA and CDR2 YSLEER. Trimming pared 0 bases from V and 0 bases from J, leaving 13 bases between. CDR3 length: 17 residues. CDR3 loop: CASSQDPGTPSTDTQYF. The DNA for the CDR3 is TGCGCCAGCAGCCAAGATCCTGGGACTCCTAGCACAGATACGCAGTATTTT.

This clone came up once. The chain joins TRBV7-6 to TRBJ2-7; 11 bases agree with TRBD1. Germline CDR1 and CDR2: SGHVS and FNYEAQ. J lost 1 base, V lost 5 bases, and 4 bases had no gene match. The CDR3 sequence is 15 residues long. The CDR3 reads CASSPGTGGSYEQYF. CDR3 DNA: TGTGCCAGCAGCCCAGGGACAGGGGGATCCTACGAGCAGTACTTC.

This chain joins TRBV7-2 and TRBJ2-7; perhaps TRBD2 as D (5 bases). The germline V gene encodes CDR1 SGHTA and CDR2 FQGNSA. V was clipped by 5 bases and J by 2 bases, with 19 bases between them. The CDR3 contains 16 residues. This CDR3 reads CASSPQRRRPPYEQYF. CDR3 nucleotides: TGTGCCAGCAGCCCCCAGCGGCGACGTCCCCCCTACGAGCAGTACTTC. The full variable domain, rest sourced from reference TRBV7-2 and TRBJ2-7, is GAGVSQSPSNKVTEKGKDVELRCDPISGHTALYWYRQSLGQGLEFLIYFQGNSAPDKSGLPSDRFSAERTGGSVSTLTIQRTQQEDSAVYLCASSPQRRRPPYEQYFGPGTRLTVT.